This entry describes one T cell receptor (beta chain). The antigen is unknown. The record originates from a study of monozygotic twins with inflammatory bowel disease. Per donor, approximately 2.3 ml of blood was collected and frozen. The CDR3 has 12 residues. Germline V gene data show CDR1 as DFQATT and CDR2 as SNEGSKA (reference sequence). Each UMI harboured a 6-nucleotide sample barcode and was appended via template switching. Each CDR3 protein gets one entry in TCRdb, which reprocessed the 5' RACE reads and gives no DNA. Its table lists approximately 330,000 distinct CDR3 sequences. Broader study findings: For IBD, no single strong associated signal or clonotype was supported. Healthy co-twins, by inverse Simpson, had higher TCRbeta diversity than their siblings with IBD.

Sequenced input: blood. The chain is built from TRBV20-1 and TRBJ2-1. The sequence derives from a human donor with ulcerative colitis or Crohn's disease, or a healthy co-twin of an affected twin (not recorded which). This chain's CDR3 is CSATTFRDEQFF.